This TCR beta chain appears in the sequencing data of a study of T-cell memory formation after mild COVID-19. Study at large: TCR clusters largely stayed donor specific.

Notes on the study in general: Certain responding clones were present in pre-infection memory, suggesting participation of cross-reactive memory. Contracting CD4+ clones lay largely in CM and EM, with CD8+ ones residing in EMRA.

There are a few counts of this clonotype. The antigen is not known. After 5'RACE with constant-segment primers, TCR alpha and TCR beta cDNA libraries carrying sample barcodes and UMIs were obtained. Each CDR3 protein is one row after TCRdb ran MiXCR on the 5' RACE reads. The sample has under 700,000 distinct CDR3 sequences; roughly 22% are singletons. What was sequenced was PBMCs or a T cell subset sorted from them (not recorded which). This clonotype was obtained from an adult woman who had mild COVID-19 (a few samples of this study predate the infection). Cell type and time point are not known.

CDR3 bases: TGTGCCAGCATTAAGAGGGTAGGAGGACCCCAGCATTTT. It translates to CASIKRVGGPQHF. The chain links TRBV6-6 to TRBJ1-5; D is ambiguous. The CDR3 is 13 amino acids. From germline, CDR1 is MNHNY and CDR2 SVGAGI (reference sequence). V shed 7 bases and J shed 10 bases, with 17 bases lying between them.